This entry is about one T cell receptor beta chain. Antigen specificity is unknown. The same CDR3 can be traced to other DNA sequences in this sample. Using immunoSEQ multiplex PCR, the repertoire was profiled, and TCRdb retains in-frame clones only, with some absent. The sample consists of around 110,000 clones, approximately 90% of them appearing once. This record comes from a study of T cell responses to AZD1222 COVID-19 vaccine. General observations from the study: Clonal diversity was possibly underestimated, and white British individuals and females predominated among donors.

The CDR3 loop spans 14 amino acids. V dropped 4 bases and J dropped 3 bases, with 12 bases sitting between them. Germline V gene lookup returns CDR1 LGHDT and CDR2 YNNKEL (reference sequence). This chain connects TRBV3-1 (or the pseudogene TRBV3-2) to TRBJ1-1; tentatively, D is TRBD1 (6 bases). This TCR derives from an adult who received the AZD1222 COVID-19 vaccine. The material was peripheral blood, obtained 28 days after the second AZD1222 dose. The CDR3: CASSRTQGYTEAFF. CDR3 DNA sequence: TGTGCCAGCAGCCGGACACAGGGATACACTGAAGCTTTCTTT.